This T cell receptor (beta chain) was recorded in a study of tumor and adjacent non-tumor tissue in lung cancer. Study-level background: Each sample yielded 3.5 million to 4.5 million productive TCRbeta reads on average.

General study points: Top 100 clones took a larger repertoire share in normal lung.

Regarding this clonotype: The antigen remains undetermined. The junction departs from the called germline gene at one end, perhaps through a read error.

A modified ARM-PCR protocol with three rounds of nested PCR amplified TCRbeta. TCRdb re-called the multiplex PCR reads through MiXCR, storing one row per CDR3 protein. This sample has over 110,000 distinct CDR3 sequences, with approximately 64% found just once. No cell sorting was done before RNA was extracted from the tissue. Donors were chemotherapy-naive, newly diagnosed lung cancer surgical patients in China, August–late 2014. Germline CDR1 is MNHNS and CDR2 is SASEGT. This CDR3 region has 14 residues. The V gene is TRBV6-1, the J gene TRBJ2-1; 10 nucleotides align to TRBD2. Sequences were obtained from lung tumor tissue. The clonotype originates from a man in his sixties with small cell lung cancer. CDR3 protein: CASRSFLAGVERFF. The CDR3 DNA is TGTGCCAGCAGGTCATTTCTAGCGGGAGTTGAGCGGTTCTTC.